This note documents a single TCR beta chain sequence. Here immunoSEQ multiplex PCR was the method, and the copy in TCRdb shows in-frame clones only, minus some. The data show approximately 2.3 million clones, over 85% seen once. Germline V gives CDR1 MDHEN, CDR2 SYDVKM. The V gene lost 2 bases and the J gene lost 6 bases, with 17 bases spanning the gap. The length of the CDR3 is 15 residues. This sample stems from a study of shared clonotypes between healthy human individuals. The receptor was isolated from a man aged 18 to 30 in good health. Some clones in this sample may be carry-over from other donors' samples. The specimen was naive CD4+ T cells from PBMCs. Subset in this sample: CD45RA+ positively selected. The V gene is TRBV28, the J gene TRBJ2-7; the D call may be TRBD1 or TRBD2 (5 bases each). CDR3 amino acids: CASSLGARGPGEQYF. The CDR3, as DNA: TGTGCCAGCAGTTTAGGGGCCCGAGGGCCGGGCGAGCAGTACTTC.